These T cell receptor beta chains were read from a single sample in a study of OX40 agonist ivuxolimab in advanced cancers. Clones were read by immunoSEQ multiplex PCR, and TCRdb kept only the in-frame ones, dropping some. The data hold just under 75,000 clones, with about 94% observed a single time. The sequencing used CD4+ or CD8+ T cells sorted from blood, collected in a trial of the OX40 agonist ivuxolimab. The origin of the receptors is an adult with an advanced solid tumor such as melanoma, head and neck, liver or kidney cancer. The CDR3 runs from the conserved cysteine through the conserved F or W. D genes are given only for firm matches. Not all rows give a size; the values are once, few, many and, for expanded clones, a class.

J gene,clone size,V gene,D gene,CDR3 protein,CDR3 DNA
TRBJ2-7,NA,TRBV15,TRBD2,CATSRVDGGSYEQYF,TGTGCCACCAGCAGAGTGGATGGCGGGAGCTACGAGCAGTACTTC
TRBJ1-1,few,TRBV7-2,NA,CASSLSTVATEAFF,TGTGCCAGCAGCTTATCGACGGTGGCCACTGAAGCTTTCTTT
TRBJ1-5,once,TRBV11-2,NA,CASSLEEDQPQHF,TGTGCCAGCAGCTTAGAGGAGGATCAGCCCCAGCATTTT
TRBJ1-5,NA,TRBV21-1,NA,CASRNGTCGNQPQHF,TGTGCCAGCAGAAACGGGACATGTGGCAATCAGCCCCAGCATTTT
TRBJ2-1,NA,TRBV19,TRBD1,CATQTGPHYNEQFF,TGTGCCACCCAGACAGGGCCCCACTACAATGAGCAGTTCTTC
TRBJ2-5,few,TRBV5-1,TRBD1,CASSLGQGVQETQYF,TGCGCCAGCAGCTTGGGACAGGGGGTACAAGAGACCCAGTACTTC
TRBJ2-5,NA,TRBV7-9,NA,CASSRTDRRQETQYF,TGTGCCAGCAGTCGAACCGACAGGAGACAAGAGACCCAGTACTTC
TRBJ1-4,NA,TRBV19,NA,CASRAPGRFNEKLFF,TGTGCCAGTAGGGCACCGGGACGGTTTAATGAAAAACTGTTTTTT
TRBJ2-1,NA,TRBV6-5,NA,CASSRPGAGVQFF,TGTGCCAGCAGCCGCCCGGGGGCGGGAGTGCAGTTCTTC
TRBJ2-7,NA,TRBV29-1,NA,CSVVTSTYEQYF,TGCAGCGTTGTAACTAGTACCTACGAGCAGTACTTC
TRBJ1-4,NA,TRBV6-1,NA,CASSEFLNEKLFF,TGTGCCAGCAGTGAATTCCTGAATGAAAAACTGTTTTTT
TRBJ2-2,NA,TRBV7-8,TRBD1,CASSFTGVSANTGELFF,TGTGCCAGCAGCTTCACAGGGGTCAGCGCTAACACCGGGGAGCTGTTTTTT
TRBJ2-7,NA,TRBV14,TRBD1,CASSQNFGTGGDEQYF,TGTGCCAGCAGCCAAAACTTCGGGACAGGGGGCGACGAGCAGTACTTC
TRBJ1-5,NA,TRBV6-6,NA,CASIPGWGDSQPQHF,TGTGCCAGCATCCCTGGGTGGGGGGATAGTCAGCCCCAGCATTTT
TRBJ1-1,NA,TRBV5-4,NA,CASSFRQRMNTEAFF,TGTGCCAGCAGCTTCCGCCAGCGGATGAACACTGAAGCTTTCTTT
TRBJ2-7,NA,TRBV20-1,NA,CSASPQYEQYF,TGCAGTGCTAGTCCCCAGTATGAGCAGTACTTC
TRBJ1-2,NA,TRBV2,NA,CASSGWQGKDYGYTF,TGTGCCAGCAGTGGTTGGCAAGGAAAGGATTATGGCTACACCTTC
TRBJ2-1,NA,TRBV19,TRBD2,CASSTLTSGSIRNEQFF,TGTGCCAGTAGTACTTTGACTAGCGGGAGCATTCGAAATGAGCAGTTCTTC
TRBJ2-7,NA,TRBV7-8,NA,CASSFMEVYEQYF,TGTGCCAGCAGCTTCATGGAGGTCTACGAGCAGTACTTC
TRBJ2-3,once,TRBV7-2,NA,CASSLAGPDTQYF,TGTGCCAGCAGCTTAGCCGGCCCAGATACGCAGTATTTT
TRBJ2-6,NA,TRBV28,NA,CASSPLVSTGANVLTF,TGTGCCAGCAGCCCACTTGTGTCGACCGGGGCCAACGTCCTGACTTTC
TRBJ1-3,NA,TRBV30,NA,CAWSAELRGNTIYF,TGTGCCTGGAGTGCCGAATTGCGCGGAAACACCATATATTTT
TRBJ2-7,NA,TRBV2,TRBD1,CARSRDRISSEQYF,TGTGCCAGGAGCCGGGACAGGATATCATCGGAGCAGTACTTC
TRBJ1-1,NA,TRBV5-1,NA,CASSLPGSTEAFF,TGCGCCAGCAGCTTGCCAGGGAGTACTGAAGCTTTCTTT
TRBJ2-7,once,TRBV7-2,TRBD1,CASSLSPRQGSEQYF,TGTGCCAGCAGCTTATCCCCTCGACAGGGGAGCGAGCAGTACTTC
TRBJ1-5,NA,TRBV7-8,NA,CASSLFVQGRDQPQHF,TGTGCCAGCAGCTTATTTGTACAGGGCAGGGATCAGCCCCAGCATTTT
TRBJ1-1,NA,TRBV27,NA,CASSLRGVGVAFF,TGTGCCAGCAGTTTACGGGGAGTGGGGGTAGCTTTCTTT
TRBJ2-5,NA,TRBV29-1,NA,CSVVESSQTQYF,TGCAGCGTTGTGGAATCGAGCCAGACCCAGTACTTC
TRBJ2-6,few,TRBV7-2,NA,CASSPRDAGANVLTF,TGTGCCAGCAGCCCCAGGGATGCTGGGGCCAACGTCCTGACTTTC
TRBJ2-7,NA,TRBV10-3,NA,CAISARLSYEQYF,TGTGCCATCAGTGCCCGGCTATCCTACGAGCAGTACTTC
TRBJ2-5,once,TRBV18,NA,CASSPPTVSQETQYF,TGTGCCAGCTCACCACCGACAGTCTCCCAAGAGACCCAGTACTTC
TRBJ2-1,NA,TRBV6-5,NA,CASSRKPGETNQQFF,TGTGCCAGCAGCCGAAAGCCGGGGGAAACGAATCAGCAGTTCTTC
TRBJ2-1,NA,TRBV5-6,TRBD2,CASSLGSGRAYEQFF,TGTGCCAGCAGCTTGGGTAGCGGGAGGGCCTATGAGCAGTTCTTC
TRBJ1-1,NA,TRBV6-5,TRBD1,CASRRGQDTEAFF,TGTGCCAGCAGACGCGGACAGGACACTGAAGCTTTCTTT
TRBJ2-6,NA,TRBV11-2,NA,CASSLWETGDSGANVLTF,TGTGCCAGCAGCTTATGGGAAACAGGTGACTCTGGGGCCAACGTCCTGACTTTC
TRBJ1-2,NA,TRBV29-1,NA,CSVDSGRYTF,TGCAGCGTTGACTCAGGGAGATACACCTTC
TRBJ2-4,NA,TRBV30,NA,CAWSTDPAGNIQYF,TGTGCCTGGAGTACAGACCCGGCGGGAAACATTCAGTACTTC
TRBJ2-5,once,TRBV10-1,TRBD2,CASSDRAGGDEEQYF,TGCGCCAGCAGTGATCGGGCGGGAGGGGATGAAGAGCAGTACTTC
TRBJ2-5,NA,TRBV5-1,TRBD2,CASSPGLAGAGETQYF,TGCGCCAGCAGCCCGGGACTAGCGGGAGCCGGGGAGACCCAGTACTTC
TRBJ1-5,NA,TRBV6-5,TRBD1,CATSQGASSQPQHF,TGTGCCACGTCCCAGGGGGCGAGTAGTCAGCCCCAGCATTTT
TRBJ1-5,NA,TRBV6-5,NA,CASSYATPYSNQPQHF,TGTGCCAGCAGTTACGCGACACCTTATAGCAATCAGCCCCAGCATTTT
TRBJ2-5,NA,TRBV5-1,NA,CASSLTQETQYF,TGCGCCAGCAGCTTGACCCAAGAGACCCAGTACTTC
TRBJ2-1,NA,TRBV6-1,NA,CASSGLGGNEQFF,TGTGCCAGCAGTGGACTAGGAGGGAATGAGCAGTTCTTC
TRBJ2-2,NA,TRBV5-1,TRBD1,CASSPGTGYTGELFF,TGCGCCAGCAGCCCGGGGACAGGTTATACCGGGGAGCTGTTTTTT
TRBJ1-5,NA,TRBV7-2,NA,CASSQPNQPQHF,TGTGCCAGCAGCCAGCCAAATCAGCCCCAGCATTTT
TRBJ2-7,NA,TRBV14,TRBD2,CASSQTHGTSGEYEQYF,TGTGCCAGCAGCCAGACTCACGGGACTAGCGGGGAATACGAGCAGTACTTC
TRBJ1-3,NA,TRBV11-2,NA,CASSSTPGSGNTIYF,TGTGCCAGCAGCTCTACTCCGGGTTCGGGAAACACCATATATTTT
TRBJ2-7,once,TRBV11-3,NA,CASSLGSYEQYF,TGTGCCAGCAGCTTAGGGAGTTACGAGCAGTACTTC
TRBJ2-3,NA,TRBV7-6,NA,CASSLGVGTADSTDTQYF,TGTGCCAGCAGCTTAGGAGTCGGGACTGCAGATAGCACAGATACGCAGTATTTT